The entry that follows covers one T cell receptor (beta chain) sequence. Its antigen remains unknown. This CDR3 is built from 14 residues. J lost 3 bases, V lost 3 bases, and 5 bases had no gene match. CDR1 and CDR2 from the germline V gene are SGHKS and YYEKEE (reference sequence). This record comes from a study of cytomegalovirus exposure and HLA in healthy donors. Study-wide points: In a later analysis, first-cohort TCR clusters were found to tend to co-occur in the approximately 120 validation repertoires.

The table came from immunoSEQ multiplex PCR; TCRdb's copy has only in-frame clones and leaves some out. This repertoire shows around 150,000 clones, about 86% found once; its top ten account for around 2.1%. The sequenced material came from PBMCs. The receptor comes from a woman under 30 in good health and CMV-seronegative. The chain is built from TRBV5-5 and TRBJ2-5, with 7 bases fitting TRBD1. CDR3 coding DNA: TGTGCCAGCAGCTCTCGTACAGGGGAAGAGACCCAGTACTTC. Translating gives CASSSRTGEETQYF.